Below, 15 T cell receptor beta chains from the same sample are listed, as sequenced in a study of cytomegalovirus exposure and HLA in healthy donors. Vbeta (60) and Jbeta (13) primers were used in the PCR. Repertoires were generated with immunoSEQ multiplex PCR, while TCRdb's copy carries only in-frame clones and drops some. Of approximately 130,000 clones listed, around 82% are singletons. Sequencing was done on a sample of PBMCs. All receptors derive from a boy between 5 and 17 years old in good health and CMV-seronegative.

The chain links TRBV10-2 to TRBJ2-7; 9 bases are a match to TRBD1. Germline assignment: CDR1 WSHSY and CDR2 SAAADI. This CDR3 is built from 16 residues. The V gene end was trimmed by 4 bases and the J gene end by 0 bases; junction bases not matched to a gene: 7. In DNA form, the CDR3 reads TGCGCCAGCAGTGGCATCGGGACAGGGAACTCCTACGAGCAGTACTTC. It encodes CASSGIGTGNSYEQYF.

The V and J genes are TRBV29-1 and TRBJ2-5, with a possible D match to TRBD2 (6 bases). V lost 1 base and J lost 5, with 17 bases in between. Germline V CDR1 and CDR2: SQVTM, ANQGSEA. The CDR3 loop spans 15 amino acids. The CDR3: CSVEGSGGGYETQYF. For the CDR3, the DNA is TGCAGCGTTGAAGGTAGCGGAGGAGGCTACGAGACCCAGTACTTC.

This chain's CDR3 is CASGTGQVSTDTQYF. The CDR3 region has the DNA TGCGCCAGCGGTACGGGACAAGTAAGCACAGATACGCAGTATTTT. The chain has TRBV5-1 and TRBJ2-3; possibly TRBD1 for D (6 bases). The CDR3 contains 15 residues. CDR1 is SGHRS, CDR2 YFSETQ, per germline. V was pared by 7 bases and J by 0 bases, with 15 bases between.

The chain couples TRBV5-4 to TRBJ2-7; a weak D match, TRBD2 (6 bases). The germline CDR1 and CDR2 sequences are SGHNT and YYREEE (reference sequence). This CDR3 has 15 amino acids. With 5 bases removed from V and 3 bases from J, the gap between germline ends came to 18 bases. CDR3 residues: CASRQMGGEGYEQYF. The CDR3 nucleotides read TGTGCCAGCAGACAGATGGGGGGAGAGGGCTACGAGCAGTACTTC.

The chain joins TRBV10-3 to TRBJ2-1, with TRBD1 identical over 10 bases. The V segment lost 6 bases and the J segment 7 bases; nucleotides outside the gene matches: 3. Germline V gene data show CDR1 as ENHRY and CDR2 as SYGVKD. The CDR3 length is 13 residues. CDR3 nucleotides: TGTGCCATCAGCCGACAGGGGGCAAATGAGCAGTTCTTC. This codes for CAISRQGANEQFF.

The chain has TRBV6-1 and TRBJ1-5, with D uncertain. Germline CDR1 and CDR2: MNHNS and SASEGT. The CDR3 is 15 amino acids. The V gene lost 1 base and the J gene lost 6 bases, with 13 bases spanning the gap. CDR3 region: CASSEDQLAGQPQHF. CDR3 sequence (DNA): TGTGCCAGCAGTGAAGACCAGTTGGCGGGTCAGCCCCAGCATTTT.

The rearrangement uses TRBV25-1 and TRBJ1-5; no definite D call. This CDR3 has 17 residues. V was shortened by 0 bases and J by 0 bases, with 12 bases between the two germline ends. CDR1 and CDR2 (germline): MGHDK, SYGVNS. CDR3 region: CASSEYSQNYSNQPQHF. For the CDR3, the DNA is TGTGCCAGCAGTGAATATTCCCAGAACTATAGCAATCAGCCCCAGCATTTT.

J is TRBJ2-2 and V is TRBV6-5; 10 bases are shared with TRBD2. The CDR3 has 15 amino acids. Germline CDR1 MNHEY, CDR2 SVGAGI. Unmatched junction bases numbered 8, after V lost 7 bases and J lost 6 bases. The CDR3 DNA is TGTGCCAGCACTCTGATAGCGGGAGGTGCCGGGGAGCTGTTTTTT. Protein product: CASTLIAGGAGELFF.

The chain employs TRBV7-9 and TRBJ1-1; D is ambiguous. The length of the CDR3 is 14 residues. Germline lookup yields CDR1 SEHNR and CDR2 FQNEAQ (reference sequence). V shed 3 bases and J shed 1 base, with 9 bases lying between them. In DNA, the CDR3 is TGTGCCAGCAGCTTCCCTGACTCGAACACTGAAGCTTTCTTT. Translating gives CASSFPDSNTEAFF.

J is TRBJ2-2 and V is TRBV19, with 12 bases fitting TRBD2. Germline V gene sequence: CDR1 LNHDA, CDR2 SQIVND (reference sequence). The trim removed 7 bases at V and 7 bases at J, leaving 7 bases unmatched. There are 15 residues in the CDR3. CDR3 residues: CASNPGLAGNGELFF. CDR3 coding DNA: TGTGCCAGTAACCCCGGACTAGCGGGAAACGGGGAGCTGTTTTTT.

In nucleotides, the CDR3 is TGTGCCAGTAGAGAGCAGGGGGATCCGGGGACCCAGTACTTC. It translates to CASREQGDPGTQYF. V gene TRBV19 combines with J gene TRBJ2-5; 7 positions match TRBD1. Germline CDR1 LNHDA, CDR2 SQIVND (reference sequence). V lost 6 bases to trimming and J lost 7 bases; unmatched junction nucleotides: 11. There are 14 residues in the CDR3. Looking up the rest from reference TRBV19 and TRBJ2-5 gives the full variable domain: DGGITQSPKYLFRKEGQNVTLSCEQNLNHDAMYWYRQDPGQGLRLIYYSQIVNDFQKGDIAEGYSVSREKKESFPLTVTSAQKNPTAFYLCASREQGDPGTQYFGPGTRLLVL.

The chain joins TRBV6-4 to TRBJ2-7; D possibly corresponds to TRBD2 (6 bases). The V gene lost 3 bases and the J gene lost 3 bases, with 9 bases spanning the gap. The germline gives CDR1 MRHNA, CDR2 SNTAGT. This CDR3 has 13 residues. CDR3 nucleotides: TGTGCCAGCAGTGAAGAGGGAGGCTACGAGCAGTACTTC. Protein sequence: CASSEEGGYEQYF.

Only one count was recorded for this clone. The chain's CDR3 is CATRPSGGPEVEQYF. CDR3 coding DNA: TGCGCCACCCGCCCAAGCGGGGGTCCGGAGGTCGAGCAGTACTTC. This chain links TRBV5-1 with TRBJ2-7; TRBD2 matches at 8 bases. Germline V gene data show CDR1 as SGHRS and CDR2 as YFSETQ. This CDR3 comprises 15 residues. V trimming: 9 bases; J trimming: 6 bases; junction bases outside the gene matches: 17.

The CDR3 is CASGIAGIEETQYF. The CDR3 nucleotides read TGTGCCAGCGGAATAGCGGGGATAGAAGAGACCCAGTACTTC. The chain combines TRBV6-1 with TRBJ2-5, with TRBD2 identical over 8 bases. Germline V gene sequence: CDR1 MNHNS, CDR2 SASEGT. The J segment lost 3 bases and the V segment lost 8 bases, leaving 8 bases of the junction unmatched. The CDR3 has 14 residues.

The chain carries TRBV19 and TRBJ1-5; D is possibly TRBD1 (6 bases). V was shortened by 11 bases and J by 5 bases, with 19 bases between the two germline ends. From germline, CDR1 is LNHDA and CDR2 SQIVND (reference sequence). This CDR3 is 14 amino acids long. CDR3 bases: TGTGCCTCCGGCGGAGGGGGGGCCCATCAGCCCCAGCATTTT. It encodes CASGGGGAHQPQHF.